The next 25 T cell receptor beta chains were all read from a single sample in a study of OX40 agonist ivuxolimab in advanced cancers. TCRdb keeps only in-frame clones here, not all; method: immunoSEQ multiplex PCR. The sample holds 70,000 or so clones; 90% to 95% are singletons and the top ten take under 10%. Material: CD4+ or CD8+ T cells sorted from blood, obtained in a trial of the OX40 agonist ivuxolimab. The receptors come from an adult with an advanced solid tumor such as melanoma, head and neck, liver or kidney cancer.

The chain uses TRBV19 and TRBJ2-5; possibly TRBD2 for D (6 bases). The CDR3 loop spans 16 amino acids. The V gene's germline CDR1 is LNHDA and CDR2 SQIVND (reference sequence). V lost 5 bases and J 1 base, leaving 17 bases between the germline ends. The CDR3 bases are TGTGCCAGTAGTGGCCCTCCCCCTAGCGCCCAAGAGACCCAGTACTTC. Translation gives CASSGPPPSAQETQYF.

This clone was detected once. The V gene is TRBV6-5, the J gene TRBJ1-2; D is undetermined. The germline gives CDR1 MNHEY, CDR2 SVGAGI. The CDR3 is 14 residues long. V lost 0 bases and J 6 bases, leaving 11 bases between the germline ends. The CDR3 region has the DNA TGTGCCAGCAGTTACTCGGAGGGAACGGATGGCTACACCTTC. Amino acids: CASSYSEGTDGYTF.

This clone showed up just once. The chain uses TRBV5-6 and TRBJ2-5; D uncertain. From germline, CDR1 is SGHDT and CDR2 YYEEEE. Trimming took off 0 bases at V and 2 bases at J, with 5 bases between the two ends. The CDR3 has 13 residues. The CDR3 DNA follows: TGTGCCAGCAGCTTGGTTACGCAAGAGACCCAGTACTTC. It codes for CASSLVTQETQYF.

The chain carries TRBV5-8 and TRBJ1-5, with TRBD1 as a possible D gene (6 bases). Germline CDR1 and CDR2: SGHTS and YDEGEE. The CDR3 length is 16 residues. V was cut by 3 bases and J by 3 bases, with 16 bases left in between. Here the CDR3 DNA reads TGTGCCAGCAGCTACCACCAGGGGTTTGACAATCAGCCCCAGCATTTT. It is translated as CASSYHQGFDNQPQHF.

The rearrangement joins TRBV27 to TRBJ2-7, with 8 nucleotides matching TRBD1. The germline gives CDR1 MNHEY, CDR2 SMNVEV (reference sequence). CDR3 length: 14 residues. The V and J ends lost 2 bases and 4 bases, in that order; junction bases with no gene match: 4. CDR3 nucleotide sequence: TGTGCCAGCAGTTTAGGACAGGGATGGTACGAGCAGTACTTC. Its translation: CASSLGQGWYEQYF.

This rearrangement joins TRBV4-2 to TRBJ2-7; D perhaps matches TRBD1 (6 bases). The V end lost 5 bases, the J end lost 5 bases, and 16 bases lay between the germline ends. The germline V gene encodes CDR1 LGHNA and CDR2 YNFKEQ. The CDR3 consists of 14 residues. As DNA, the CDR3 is TGTGCCAGCAGCTTAGGGCTCAGGGGCGACGAGCAGTACTTC. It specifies CASSLGLRGDEQYF.

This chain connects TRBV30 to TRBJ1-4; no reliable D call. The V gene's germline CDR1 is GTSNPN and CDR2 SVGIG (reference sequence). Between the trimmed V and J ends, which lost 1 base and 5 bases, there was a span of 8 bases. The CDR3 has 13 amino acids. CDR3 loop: CAWSGEGNEKLFF. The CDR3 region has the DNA TGTGCCTGGAGTGGTGAAGGGAATGAAAAACTGTTTTTT.

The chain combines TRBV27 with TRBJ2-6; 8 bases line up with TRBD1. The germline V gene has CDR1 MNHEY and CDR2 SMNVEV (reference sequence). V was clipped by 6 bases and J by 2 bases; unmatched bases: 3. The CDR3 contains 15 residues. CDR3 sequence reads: CASSQGATGANVLTF. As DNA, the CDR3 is TGTGCCAGCAGCCAGGGGGCTACTGGGGCCAACGTCCTGACTTTC.

CDR3 sequence (DNA): TGTGCCAGCAGCGACGGGACAGGGTGGACTGAAGCTTTCTTT. Protein: CASSDGTGWTEAFF. The V and J genes are TRBV5-5 and TRBJ1-1, with TRBD1 identical over 9 bases. The germline gives CDR1 SGHKS, CDR2 YYEKEE (reference sequence). The V and J ends lost 4 bases and 5 bases, in that order; junction bases with no gene match: 6. CDR3 length: 14 residues.

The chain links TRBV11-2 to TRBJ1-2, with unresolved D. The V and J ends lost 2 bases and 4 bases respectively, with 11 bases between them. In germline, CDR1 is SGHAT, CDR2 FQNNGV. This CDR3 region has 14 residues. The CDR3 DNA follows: TGTGCCAGCAGCTTATTTCAAGCGACCTATGGCTACACCTTC. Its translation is CASSLFQATYGYTF.

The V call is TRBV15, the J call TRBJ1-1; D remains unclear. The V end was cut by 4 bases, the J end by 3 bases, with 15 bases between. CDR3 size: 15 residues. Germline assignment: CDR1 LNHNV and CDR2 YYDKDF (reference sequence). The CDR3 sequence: CATSIGDILYTEAFF. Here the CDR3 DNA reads TGTGCCACCAGCATCGGGGATATTCTGTACACTGAAGCTTTCTTT. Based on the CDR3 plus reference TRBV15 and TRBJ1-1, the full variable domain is DAMVIQNPRYQVTQFGKPVTLSCSQTLNHNVMYWYQQKSSQAPKLLFHYYDKDFNNEADTPDNFQSRRPNTSFCFLDIRSPGLGDTAMYLCATSIGDILYTEAFFGQGTRLTVV.

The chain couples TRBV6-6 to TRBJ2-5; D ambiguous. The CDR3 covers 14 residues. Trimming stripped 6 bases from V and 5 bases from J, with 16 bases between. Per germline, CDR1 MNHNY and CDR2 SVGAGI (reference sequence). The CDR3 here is CASSHGVVQETQYF. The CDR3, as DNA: TGTGCCAGCAGCCATGGGGTGGTTCAGGAGACCCAGTACTTC.

The CDR3 DNA reads TGCGCCAGCAGCTTGGGCCAGGGGTTTTCCTACGAGCAGTACTTC. This gives the protein CASSLGQGFSYEQYF. This sequence joins TRBV5-1 and TRBJ2-7; possible D gene TRBD1, 6 bases. The V end was cut by 0 bases, the J end by 1 base, with 11 bases between. The CDR3 totals 15 residues. Germline V gene sequence: CDR1 SGHRS, CDR2 YFSETQ.

CDR3 region: CASSLGSVNEQFF. For the CDR3, the DNA is TGTGCCAGCAGCTTAGGTTCGGTCAATGAGCAGTTCTTC. The chain employs TRBV7-9 and TRBJ2-1; D gene ambiguous. Trimming removed 1 base at V and 6 bases at J, with 7 bases between. The CDR3 is made up of 13 amino acids. The germline CDR1 and CDR2 sequences are SEHNR and FQNEAQ (reference sequence).

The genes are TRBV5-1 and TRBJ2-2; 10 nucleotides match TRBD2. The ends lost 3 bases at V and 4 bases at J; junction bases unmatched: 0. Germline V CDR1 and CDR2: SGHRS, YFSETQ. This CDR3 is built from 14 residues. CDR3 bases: TGCGCCAGCAGCTGGACTAGCGGCACCGGGGAGCTGTTTTTT. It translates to CASSWTSGTGELFF. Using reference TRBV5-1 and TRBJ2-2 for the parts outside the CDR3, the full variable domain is KAGVTQTPRYLIKTRGQQVTLSCSPISGHRSVSWYQQTPGQGLQFLFEYFSETQRNKGNFPGRFSGRQFSNSRSEMNVSTLELGDSALYLCASSWTSGTGELFFGEGSRLTVL.

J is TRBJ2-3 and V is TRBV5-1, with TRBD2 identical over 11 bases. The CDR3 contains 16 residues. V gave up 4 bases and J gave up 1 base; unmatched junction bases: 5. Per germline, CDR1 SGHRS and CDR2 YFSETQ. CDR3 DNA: TGCGCCAGCAGCATGACTAGCGGGGCCCGCACAGATACGCAGTATTTT. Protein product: CASSMTSGARTDTQYF. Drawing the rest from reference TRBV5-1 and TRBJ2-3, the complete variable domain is KAGVTQTPRYLIKTRGQQVTLSCSPISGHRSVSWYQQTPGQGLQFLFEYFSETQRNKGNFPGRFSGRQFSNSRSEMNVSTLELGDSALYLCASSMTSGARTDTQYFGPGTRLTVL.

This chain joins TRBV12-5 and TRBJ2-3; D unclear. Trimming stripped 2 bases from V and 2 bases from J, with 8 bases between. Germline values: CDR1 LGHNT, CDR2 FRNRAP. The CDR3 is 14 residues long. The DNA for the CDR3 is TGTGCTAGTGGTTTGTGGAGCACCACAGATACGCAGTATTTT. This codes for CASGLWSTTDTQYF. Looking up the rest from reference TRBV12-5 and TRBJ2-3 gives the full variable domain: DARVTQTPRHKVTEMGQEVTMRCQPILGHNTVFWYRQTMMQGLELLAYFRNRAPLDDSGMPKDRFSAEMPDATLATLKIQPSEPRDSAVYFCASGLWSTTDTQYFGPGTRLTVL.

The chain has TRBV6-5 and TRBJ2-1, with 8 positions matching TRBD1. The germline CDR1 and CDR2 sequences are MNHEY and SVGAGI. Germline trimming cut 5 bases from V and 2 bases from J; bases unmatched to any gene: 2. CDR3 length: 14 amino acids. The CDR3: CASSLQGAYNEQFF. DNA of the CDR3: TGTGCCAGCAGTCTACAGGGGGCCTACAATGAGCAGTTCTTC.

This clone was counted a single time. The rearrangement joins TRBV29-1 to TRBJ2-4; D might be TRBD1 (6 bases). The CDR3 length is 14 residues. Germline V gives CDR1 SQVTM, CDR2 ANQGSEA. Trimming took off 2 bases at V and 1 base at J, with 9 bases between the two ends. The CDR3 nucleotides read TGCAGCGTTGAATCAGGGGCGGCCAAAAACATTCAGTACTTC. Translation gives CSVESGAAKNIQYF.

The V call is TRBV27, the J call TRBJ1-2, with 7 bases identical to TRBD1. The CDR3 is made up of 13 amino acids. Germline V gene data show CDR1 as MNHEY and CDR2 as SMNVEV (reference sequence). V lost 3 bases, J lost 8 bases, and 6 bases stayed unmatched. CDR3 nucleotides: TGTGCCAGCAGTTTGGACAGGATTAAAGGCTACACCTTC. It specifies CASSLDRIKGYTF.

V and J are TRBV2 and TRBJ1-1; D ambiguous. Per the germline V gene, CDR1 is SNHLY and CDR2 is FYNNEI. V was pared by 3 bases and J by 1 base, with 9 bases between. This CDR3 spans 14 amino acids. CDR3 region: CASSEGMTNTEAFF. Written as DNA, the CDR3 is TGTGCCAGCAGTGAGGGGATGACGAACACTGAAGCTTTCTTT.

CDR3 loop: CASSESQGLAGYNEQFF. The CDR3 nucleotides are TGTGCCAGCAGTGAGAGCCAGGGACTAGCGGGGTACAATGAGCAGTTCTTC. The chain links TRBV25-1 to TRBJ2-1; TRBD2 matches 13 bases. The CDR3 is 17 residues long. CDR1 and CDR2 from the germline V gene are MGHDK and SYGVNS. V lost 3 bases, J lost 4 bases, and 6 bases stayed unmatched.

CDR3 sequence reads: CASSQVEGSGEQFF. The CDR3 nucleotides are TGCGCCAGCAGCCAAGTTGAAGGGTCTGGAGAGCAGTTCTTC. The chain carries TRBV4-1 and TRBJ2-1; unclear D gene. Germline lookup yields CDR1 MGHRA and CDR2 YSYEKL. This CDR3 region has 14 residues. V was trimmed by 1 base and J by 10 bases, leaving 14 bases between them.

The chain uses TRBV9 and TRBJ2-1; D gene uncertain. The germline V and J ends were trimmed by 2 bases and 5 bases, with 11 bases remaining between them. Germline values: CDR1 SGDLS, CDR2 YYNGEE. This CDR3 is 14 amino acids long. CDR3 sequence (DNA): TGTGCCAGCAGCGTTGACGGCGGCGACAATGAGCAGTTCTTC. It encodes CASSVDGGDNEQFF.

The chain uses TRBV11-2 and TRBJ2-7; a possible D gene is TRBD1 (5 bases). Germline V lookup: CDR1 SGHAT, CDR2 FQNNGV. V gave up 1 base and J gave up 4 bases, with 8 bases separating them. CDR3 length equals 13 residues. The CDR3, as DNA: TGTGCCAGCAGCTTAGGATCAGGGTACGAGCAGTACTTC. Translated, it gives CASSLGSGYEQYF.